This T cell receptor beta chain was obtained from a study of blood T cell repertoires in COVID-19. This clone has a handful of counts. The CDR3 extends over 13 amino acids. V was shortened by 1 base and J by 4 bases, with 4 bases between the two germline ends. Germline CDR1 and CDR2: SEHNR and FQNEAQ (reference sequence). Profiled with immunoSEQ multiplex PCR; TCRdb holds only in-frame clones, not every one. The top ten hold 9.1% of the sample, which has about 170,000 clones, roughly 83% seen once. The gene calls are TRBV7-9 and TRBJ2-2; no definite D call. The sequencing input was peripheral blood. The origin of this receptor is an elderly woman with active or convalescent COVID-19. The CDR3 sequence is CASSLDSTGELFF. In DNA, the CDR3 is TGTGCCAGCAGCTTAGACAGCACCGGGGAGCTGTTTTTT.